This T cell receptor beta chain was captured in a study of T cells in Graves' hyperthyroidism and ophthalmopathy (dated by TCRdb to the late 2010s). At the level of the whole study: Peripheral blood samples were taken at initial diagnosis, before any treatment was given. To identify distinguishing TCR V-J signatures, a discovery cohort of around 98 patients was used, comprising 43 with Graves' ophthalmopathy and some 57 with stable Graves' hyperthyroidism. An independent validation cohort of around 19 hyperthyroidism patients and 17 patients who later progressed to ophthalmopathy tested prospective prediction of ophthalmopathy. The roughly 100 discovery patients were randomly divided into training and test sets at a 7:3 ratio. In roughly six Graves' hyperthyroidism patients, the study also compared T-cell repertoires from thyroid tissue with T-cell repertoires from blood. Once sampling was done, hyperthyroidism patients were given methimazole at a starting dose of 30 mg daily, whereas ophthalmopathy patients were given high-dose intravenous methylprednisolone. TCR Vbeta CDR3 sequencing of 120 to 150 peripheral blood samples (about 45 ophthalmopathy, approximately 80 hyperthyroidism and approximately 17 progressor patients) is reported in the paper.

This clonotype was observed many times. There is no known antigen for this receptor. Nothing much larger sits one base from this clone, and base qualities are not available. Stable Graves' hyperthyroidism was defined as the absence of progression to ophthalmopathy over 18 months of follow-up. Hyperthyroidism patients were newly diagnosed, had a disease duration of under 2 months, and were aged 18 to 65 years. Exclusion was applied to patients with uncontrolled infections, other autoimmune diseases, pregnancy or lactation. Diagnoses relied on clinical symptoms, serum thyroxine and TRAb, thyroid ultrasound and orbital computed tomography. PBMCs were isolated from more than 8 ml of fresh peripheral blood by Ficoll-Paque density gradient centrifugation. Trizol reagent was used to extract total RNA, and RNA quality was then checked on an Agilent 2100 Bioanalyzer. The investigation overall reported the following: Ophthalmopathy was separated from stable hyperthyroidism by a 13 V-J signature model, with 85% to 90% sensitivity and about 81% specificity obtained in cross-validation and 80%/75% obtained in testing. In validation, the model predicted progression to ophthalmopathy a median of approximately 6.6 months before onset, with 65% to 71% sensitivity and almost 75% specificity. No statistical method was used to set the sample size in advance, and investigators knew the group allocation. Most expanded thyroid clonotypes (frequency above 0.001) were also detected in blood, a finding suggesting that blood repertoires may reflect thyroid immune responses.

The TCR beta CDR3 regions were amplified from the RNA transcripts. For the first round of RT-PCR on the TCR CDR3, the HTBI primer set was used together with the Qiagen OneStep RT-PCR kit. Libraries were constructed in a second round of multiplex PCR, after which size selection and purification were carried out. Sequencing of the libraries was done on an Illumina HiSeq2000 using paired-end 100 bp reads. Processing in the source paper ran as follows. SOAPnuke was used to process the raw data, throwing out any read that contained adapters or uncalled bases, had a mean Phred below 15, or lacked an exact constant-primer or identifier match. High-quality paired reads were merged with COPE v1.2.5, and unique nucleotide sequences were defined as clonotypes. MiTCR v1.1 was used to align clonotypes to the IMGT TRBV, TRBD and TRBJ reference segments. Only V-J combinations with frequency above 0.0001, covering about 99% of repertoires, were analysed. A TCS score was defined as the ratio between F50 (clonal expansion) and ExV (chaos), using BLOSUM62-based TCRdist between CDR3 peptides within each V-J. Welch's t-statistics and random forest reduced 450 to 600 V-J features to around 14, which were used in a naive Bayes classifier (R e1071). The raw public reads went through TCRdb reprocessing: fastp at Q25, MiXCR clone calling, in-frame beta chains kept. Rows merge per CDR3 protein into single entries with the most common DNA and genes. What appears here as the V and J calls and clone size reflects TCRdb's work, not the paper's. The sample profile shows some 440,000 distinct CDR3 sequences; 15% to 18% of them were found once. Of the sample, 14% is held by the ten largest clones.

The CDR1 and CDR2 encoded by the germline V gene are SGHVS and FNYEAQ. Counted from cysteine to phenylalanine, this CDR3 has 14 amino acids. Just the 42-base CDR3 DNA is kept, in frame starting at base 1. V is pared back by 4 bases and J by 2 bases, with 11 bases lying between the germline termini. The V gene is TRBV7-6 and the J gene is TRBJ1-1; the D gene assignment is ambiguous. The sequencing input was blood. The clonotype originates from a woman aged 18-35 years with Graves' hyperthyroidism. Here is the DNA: TGTGCCAGCAGCTCGGACCCGGGAAACACTGAAGCTTTCTTT. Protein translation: CASSSDPGNTEAFF.